A selection of T cell receptor beta chains follows, all from one sample in a study of shared clonotypes between healthy human individuals. This table comes from immunoSEQ multiplex PCR, and its TCRdb copy is limited to in-frame clones, with some not included. This sample carries some 500,000 clones, less than 80% of them seen once, and the ten largest clones take about 12%. Sequencing was carried out using PBMCs. Source of these receptors: a woman aged 40 to 50 in good health. Some clones in this sample may be carry-over from other donors' samples. Both conserved end residues are part of each CDR3. A D gene is named only where the DNA matches it firmly. Expanded clones get a size class; other rows say once, few or many, or leave the size out.

TRBV29-1	.	.	TRBJ2-1	CSVGGGPYNEQFF	TGCAGCGTTGGAGGGGGGCCCTACAATGAGCAGTTCTTC
TRBV5-1	.	TRBD1	TRBJ1-4	CASSASGTGLKLFF	TGCGCCAGCAGCGCCTCCGGGACAGGGTTGAAACTGTTTTTT
TRBV5-6	.	TRBD1	TRBJ2-7	CASSFGQGAGEQYF	TGTGCCAGCAGCTTTGGACAGGGGGCGGGTGAGCAGTACTTC
TRBV7-8	.	.	TRBJ2-5	CASSRARAPYQETQYF	TGTGCCAGCAGCAGGGCCCGGGCCCCGTACCAAGAGACCCAGTACTTC
TRBV27	.	.	TRBJ2-1	CASGSTAYNEQFF	TGTGCCAGCGGGTCGACAGCTTACAATGAGCAGTTCTTC
TRBV7-9	.	.	TRBJ1-5	CASSLESNQPQHF	TGTGCCAGCAGCTTAGAATCAAATCAGCCCCAGCATTTT
TRBV19	.	TRBD2	TRBJ2-1	CASSHLLADSYNEQFF	TGTGCCAGTAGCCATCTACTAGCGGATTCCTACAATGAGCAGTTCTTC
TRBV28	.	TRBD1	TRBJ1-2	CASRKLGQGRAYGYTF	TGTGCCAGCAGAAAATTAGGACAGGGTCGAGCCTATGGCTACACCTTC
TRBV29-1	few	TRBD1	TRBJ1-4	CSVGTGGKLFF	TGCAGCGTTGGCACAGGGGGAAAACTGTTTTTT
TRBV30	.	TRBD2	TRBJ2-5	CAWRVSGSGETQYF	TGTGCCTGGAGGGTTAGCGGGAGTGGAGAGACCCAGTACTTC
TRBV7-2	.	.	TRBJ2-7	CASSLGAGRMSEQYF	TGTGCCAGCAGCTTAGGCGCGGGGCGGATGTCCGAGCAGTACTTC
TRBV9	.	.	TRBJ2-7	CASSPSRLGEQYF	TGTGCCAGCAGCCCCTCAAGGCTTGGCGAGCAGTACTTC
TRBV5-6	.	.	TRBJ2-3	CASSQEQGGGLTQYF	TGTGCCAGCAGCCAAGAACAGGGCGGGGGACTTACGCAGTATTTT
TRBV7-2	.	.	TRBJ1-5	CASSRVNQPQHF	TGTGCCAGCAGCCGAGTTAATCAGCCCCAGCATTTT
TRBV19	.	.	TRBJ2-7	CASSWSATYEQYF	TGTGCCAGTAGTTGGTCAGCAACCTACGAGCAGTACTTC
TRBV2	.	TRBD2	TRBJ2-5	CASSDPRVAGGETQYF	TGTGCCAGCAGTGACCCCCGGGTAGCGGGAGGTGAGACCCAGTACTTC
TRBV19	.	.	TRBJ2-1	CASSIGRLLDEQFF	TGTGCCAGTAGTATAGGCCGGTTGCTCGATGAGCAGTTCTTC
TRBV27	.	.	TRBJ2-3	CASSFQLPTDTQYF	TGTGCCAGCAGTTTCCAGCTACCCACAGATACGCAGTATTTT
TRBV11-2	.	.	TRBJ2-6	CASSSQVSSGANVLTF	TGTGCCAGCAGCTCACAGGTCAGCTCTGGGGCCAACGTCCTGACTTTC
TRBV10-3	.	.	TRBJ2-1	CAISVWNEPHNEQFF	TGTGCCATCAGTGTCTGGAACGAACCCCACAATGAGCAGTTCTTC
TRBV5-5	.	TRBD1	TRBJ2-7	CASSLAVRTGGLGSYEQYF	TGTGCCAGCAGCTTAGCGGTGAGAACAGGGGGACTGGGGTCCTACGAGCAGTACTTC
TRBV5-1	.	.	TRBJ1-6	CASSLDGLSALHF	TGCGCCAGCAGCTTGGATGGCCTTTCGGCCCTCCACTTT
TRBV7-6	.	.	TRBJ2-5	CASSLPPRSATQYF	TGTGCCAGCAGCTTACCGCCGCGGTCAGCGACCCAGTACTTC
TRBV6-6	.	.	TRBJ2-5	CASSPYPDSQETQYF	TGTGCCAGCAGTCCCTACCCGGACAGCCAAGAGACCCAGTACTTC
TRBV5-1	few	.	TRBJ1-4	CASSLEVDEKLFF	TGCGCCAGCAGCTTGGAGGTCGATGAAAAACTGTTTTTT
TRBV19	.	TRBD2	TRBJ2-2	CASSTSGGELFF	TGTGCCAGTAGTACTAGCGGTGGGGAGCTGTTTTTT
TRBV4-2	many	TRBD2	TRBJ2-3	CASSQASGRGTDTQYF	TGTGCCAGCAGCCAAGCTAGCGGTCGCGGCACAGATACGCAGTATTTT
TRBV5-5	.	.	TRBJ2-5	CASSLQGEETQYF	TGTGCCAGCAGCCTCCAGGGTGAAGAGACCCAGTACTTC
TRBV5-4	many	TRBD2	TRBJ2-5	CASSLKREAPGTQYF	TGTGCCAGCAGCTTGAAGCGGGAGGCCCCAGGAACCCAGTACTTC
TRBV29-1	.	.	TRBJ1-5	CSVQAGSNQPQHF	TGCAGCGTGCAGGCGGGTTCCAATCAGCCCCAGCATTTT
TRBV4-1	.	.	TRBJ2-2	CASSPRAGNTGELFF	TGCGCCAGCAGCCCCAGGGCAGGGAACACCGGGGAGCTGTTTTTT
TRBV6-6	.	TRBD1	TRBJ1-2	CASSRGNDRGRIGYTF	TGTGCCAGCAGCCGGGGAAACGACAGGGGGCGGATCGGCTACACCTTC
TRBV10-1	once	.	TRBJ2-3	CASSESGARVGTQYF	TGCGCCAGCAGTGAGTCGGGAGCCAGGGTTGGTACGCAGTATTTT
TRBV5-6	.	.	TRBJ1-3	CASSVGGTPSGNTIYF	TGTGCCAGCAGCGTGGGCGGGACACCGTCTGGAAACACCATATATTTT
TRBV7-2	.	.	TRBJ2-7	CASSPSDSGSYEQYF	TGTGCCAGCAGCCCCTCGGACAGTGGCTCCTACGAGCAGTACTTC
TRBV5-6	.	.	TRBJ2-7	CASSSAILLRDRAYEQYF	TGTGCCAGCAGCTCTGCAATCCTACTTCGGGATCGGGCCTACGAGCAGTACTTC
TRBV7-7	few	TRBD1	TRBJ2-5	CASSSTGDSETQYF	TGTGCTAGCAGCTCCACAGGGGATTCGGAGACCCAGTACTTC
TRBV28	.	TRBD1	TRBJ1-5	CASRAGTGSAQPQHF	TGTGCCAGCAGGGCCGGGACAGGGAGCGCTCAGCCCCAGCATTTT
TRBV28	.	.	TRBJ1-4	CASSLWGRNEKLFF	TGTGCCAGCAGCCTCTGGGGTCGTAATGAAAAACTGTTTTTT
TRBV5-1	many	TRBD2	TRBJ2-3	CASSPSGRGDTQYF	TGCGCCAGCAGCCCTAGCGGGAGGGGAGATACGCAGTATTTT
TRBV5-1	.	.	TRBJ2-2	CASSPGGAGELFF	TGCGCCAGCAGCCCAGGGGGGGCCGGGGAGCTGTTTTTT
TRBV2	few	TRBD1	TRBJ2-3	CASSEAGTGAGTDTQYF	TGTGCCAGCAGTGAAGCGGGGACAGGGGCCGGCACAGATACGCAGTATTTT
TRBV10-3	few	TRBD1	TRBJ1-1	CAISETQGSAFF	TGTGCCATCAGTGAAACACAGGGGTCGGCTTTCTTT
TRBV30	few	TRBD1	TRBJ1-5	CAWSDWDSGERPQHF	TGTGCCTGGAGTGATTGGGACAGTGGAGAGAGGCCCCAGCATTTT
TRBV6-5	.	.	TRBJ2-3	CASSYPRQFQHDTQYF	TGTGCCAGCAGTTACCCCCGACAGTTTCAGCACGATACGCAGTATTTT
TRBV10-3	.	TRBD1	TRBJ2-6	CAISMTTGSGANVLTF	TGTGCCATCAGTATGACGACAGGGTCTGGGGCCAACGTCCTGACTTTC
TRBV5-1	.	TRBD2	TRBJ2-5	CASGGLAGKVETQYF	TGCGCCAGCGGGGGCCTAGCGGGAAAGGTTGAGACCCAGTACTTC